Detailed here is one TCR beta chain. Its target is unknown. TCRdb used MiXCR to reprocess the 5' RACE reads, holding one entry per CDR3 protein. The sample yields around 770,000 distinct CDR3 sequences, about 12% seen once. From germline, CDR1 is GTSNPN and CDR2 SVGIG (reference sequence). The CDR3 has 11 residues. V was clipped by 8 bases and J by 5 bases, with 12 bases between them. This entry is derived from a study of CD8 T cells in ankylosing spondylitis. Whole-study findings and limits: Seemingly distinctive of ankylosing spondylitis blood was a TCR beta motif formed by eight highly homologous variants.

The receptor's source is a male donor with ankylosing spondylitis. The source material was blood, either unsorted or a sorted T cell fraction (not recorded which). The chain recombines TRBV30 with TRBJ1-1, with no clear D. CDR3 loop: CAREKGTEAFF. DNA of the CDR3: TGTGCCCGCGAGAAGGGAACTGAAGCTTTCTTT.